The clone carrying this T cell receptor beta chain was detected only once. Its matching antigen is unknown. This sample's RNA came from whole unsorted tissue. The data are from a study of tumor and adjacent non-tumor tissue in lung cancer. Notes on the study in general: Shorter survival was associated with higher TCR diversity in tumors. Normal lung showed higher cumulative top 100 clone frequency than tumor.

TCRbeta libraries were built with three rounds of nested PCR, modified from ARM-PCR. TCRdb analysed the multiplex PCR reads with MiXCR anew, one entry per CDR3 protein. The sample holds 120,000 or so distinct CDR3 sequences; around three fifths are singletons and the top ten take about 13%. This CDR3 comprises 15 residues. Looked up from germline, CDR1 is DFQATT and CDR2 is SNEGSKA (reference sequence). With 7 bases removed from V and 13 bases from J, the gap between germline ends came to 32 bases. The rearrangement links TRBV20-1 to TRBJ2-7; D may be TRBD1 (6 bases). The receptor's source is a man aged 25 to 40 with non-small cell lung cancer. Input material: lung tumor tissue. The CDR3 nucleotides are TGCAGTGTTCTACGACATGAGCAGGGGCACTACGAGTACTACTTC. Its protein is CSVLRHEQGHYEYYF.